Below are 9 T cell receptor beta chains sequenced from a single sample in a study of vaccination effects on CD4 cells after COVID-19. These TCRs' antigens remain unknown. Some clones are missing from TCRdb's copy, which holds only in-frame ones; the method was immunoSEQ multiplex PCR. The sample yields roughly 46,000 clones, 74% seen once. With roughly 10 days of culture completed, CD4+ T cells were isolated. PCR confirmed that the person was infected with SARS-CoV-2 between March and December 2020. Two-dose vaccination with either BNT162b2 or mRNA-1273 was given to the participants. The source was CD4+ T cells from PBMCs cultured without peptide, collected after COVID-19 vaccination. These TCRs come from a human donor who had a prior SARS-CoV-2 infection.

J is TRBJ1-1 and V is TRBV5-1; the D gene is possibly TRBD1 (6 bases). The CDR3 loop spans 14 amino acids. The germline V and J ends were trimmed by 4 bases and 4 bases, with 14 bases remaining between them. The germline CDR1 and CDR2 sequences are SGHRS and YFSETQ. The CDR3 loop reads CASSRRGAVTEAFF. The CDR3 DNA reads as TGCGCCAGCAGCCGGCGGGGGGCCGTCACTGAAGCTTTCTTT.

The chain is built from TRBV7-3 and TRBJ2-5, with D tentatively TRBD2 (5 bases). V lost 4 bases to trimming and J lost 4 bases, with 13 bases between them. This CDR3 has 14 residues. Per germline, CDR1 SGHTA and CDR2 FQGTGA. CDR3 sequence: CASSSLGPGETQYF. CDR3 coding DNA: TGTGCCAGCAGCTCACTAGGACCGGGAGAGACCCAGTACTTC.

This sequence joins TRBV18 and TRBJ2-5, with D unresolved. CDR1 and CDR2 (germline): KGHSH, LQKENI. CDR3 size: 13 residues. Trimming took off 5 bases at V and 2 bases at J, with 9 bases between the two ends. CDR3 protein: CASSSDLQETQYF. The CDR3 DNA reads TGTGCCAGCTCATCGGACCTACAAGAGACCCAGTACTTC.

CDR3 nucleotide sequence: TGCGCCAGCAGCCCAAACTCCTACAATGAGCAGTTCTTC. This encodes CASSPNSYNEQFF. The rearrangement uses TRBV5-1 and TRBJ2-1; no reliable D call. Trimming removed 4 bases from V and 0 bases from J, with 5 bases in between. The CDR3 covers 13 residues. CDR1 SGHRS and CDR2 YFSETQ come from the germline V gene.

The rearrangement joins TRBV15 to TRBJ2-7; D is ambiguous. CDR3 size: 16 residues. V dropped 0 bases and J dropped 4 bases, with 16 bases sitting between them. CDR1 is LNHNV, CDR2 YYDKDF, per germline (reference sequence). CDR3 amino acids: CATSRDGRPASYEQYF. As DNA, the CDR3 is TGTGCCACCAGCAGAGACGGGCGGCCAGCTTCATACGAGCAGTACTTC.

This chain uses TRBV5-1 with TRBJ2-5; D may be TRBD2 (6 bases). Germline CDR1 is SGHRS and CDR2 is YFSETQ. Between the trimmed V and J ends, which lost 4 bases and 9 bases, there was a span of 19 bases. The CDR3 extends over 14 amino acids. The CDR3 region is CASSPGTGFGAQYF. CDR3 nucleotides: TGCGCCAGCAGCCCCGGGACTGGGTTTGGGGCCCAGTACTTC. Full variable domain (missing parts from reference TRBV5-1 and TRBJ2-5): KAGVTQTPRYLIKTRGQQVTLSCSPISGHRSVSWYQQTPGQGLQFLFEYFSETQRNKGNFPGRFSGRQFSNSRSEMNVSTLELGDSALYLCASSPGTGFGAQYFGPGTRLLVL.

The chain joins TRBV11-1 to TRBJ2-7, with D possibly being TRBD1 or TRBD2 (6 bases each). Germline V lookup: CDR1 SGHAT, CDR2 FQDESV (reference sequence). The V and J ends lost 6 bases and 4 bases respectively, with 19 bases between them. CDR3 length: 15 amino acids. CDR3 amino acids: CASSLDRSGEYEQYF. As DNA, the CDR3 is TGTGCCAGCAGTCTCGACAGGTCGGGAGAATACGAGCAGTACTTC.

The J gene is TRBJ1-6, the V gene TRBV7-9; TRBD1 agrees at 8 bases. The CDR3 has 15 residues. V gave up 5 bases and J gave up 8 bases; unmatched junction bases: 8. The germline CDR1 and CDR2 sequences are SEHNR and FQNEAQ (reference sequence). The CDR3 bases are TGTGCCAGCAGCCGAGGGACAGGTACTCATTCACCCCTCCACTTT. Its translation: CASSRGTGTHSPLHF.

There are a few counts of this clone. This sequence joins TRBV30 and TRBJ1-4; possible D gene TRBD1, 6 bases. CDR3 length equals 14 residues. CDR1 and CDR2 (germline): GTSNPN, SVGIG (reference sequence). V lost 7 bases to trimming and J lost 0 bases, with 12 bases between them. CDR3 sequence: CASQQGTTNEKLFF. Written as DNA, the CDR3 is TGTGCCTCACAACAGGGCACAACTAATGAAAAACTGTTTTTT.